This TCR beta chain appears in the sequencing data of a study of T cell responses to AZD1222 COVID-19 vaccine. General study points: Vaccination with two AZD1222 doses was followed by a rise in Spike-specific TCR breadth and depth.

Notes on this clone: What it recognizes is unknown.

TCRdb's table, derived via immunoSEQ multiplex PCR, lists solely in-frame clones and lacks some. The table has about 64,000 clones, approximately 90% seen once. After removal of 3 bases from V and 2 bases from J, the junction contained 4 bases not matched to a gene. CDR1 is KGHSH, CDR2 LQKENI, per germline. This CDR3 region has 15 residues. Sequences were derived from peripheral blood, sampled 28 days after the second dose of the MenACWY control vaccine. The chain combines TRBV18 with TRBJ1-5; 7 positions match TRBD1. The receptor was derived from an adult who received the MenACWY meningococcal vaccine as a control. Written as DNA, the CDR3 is TGTGCCAGCTCACCTCCCGGACAGGGCAATCAGCCCCAGCATTTT. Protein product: CASSPPGQGNQPQHF.